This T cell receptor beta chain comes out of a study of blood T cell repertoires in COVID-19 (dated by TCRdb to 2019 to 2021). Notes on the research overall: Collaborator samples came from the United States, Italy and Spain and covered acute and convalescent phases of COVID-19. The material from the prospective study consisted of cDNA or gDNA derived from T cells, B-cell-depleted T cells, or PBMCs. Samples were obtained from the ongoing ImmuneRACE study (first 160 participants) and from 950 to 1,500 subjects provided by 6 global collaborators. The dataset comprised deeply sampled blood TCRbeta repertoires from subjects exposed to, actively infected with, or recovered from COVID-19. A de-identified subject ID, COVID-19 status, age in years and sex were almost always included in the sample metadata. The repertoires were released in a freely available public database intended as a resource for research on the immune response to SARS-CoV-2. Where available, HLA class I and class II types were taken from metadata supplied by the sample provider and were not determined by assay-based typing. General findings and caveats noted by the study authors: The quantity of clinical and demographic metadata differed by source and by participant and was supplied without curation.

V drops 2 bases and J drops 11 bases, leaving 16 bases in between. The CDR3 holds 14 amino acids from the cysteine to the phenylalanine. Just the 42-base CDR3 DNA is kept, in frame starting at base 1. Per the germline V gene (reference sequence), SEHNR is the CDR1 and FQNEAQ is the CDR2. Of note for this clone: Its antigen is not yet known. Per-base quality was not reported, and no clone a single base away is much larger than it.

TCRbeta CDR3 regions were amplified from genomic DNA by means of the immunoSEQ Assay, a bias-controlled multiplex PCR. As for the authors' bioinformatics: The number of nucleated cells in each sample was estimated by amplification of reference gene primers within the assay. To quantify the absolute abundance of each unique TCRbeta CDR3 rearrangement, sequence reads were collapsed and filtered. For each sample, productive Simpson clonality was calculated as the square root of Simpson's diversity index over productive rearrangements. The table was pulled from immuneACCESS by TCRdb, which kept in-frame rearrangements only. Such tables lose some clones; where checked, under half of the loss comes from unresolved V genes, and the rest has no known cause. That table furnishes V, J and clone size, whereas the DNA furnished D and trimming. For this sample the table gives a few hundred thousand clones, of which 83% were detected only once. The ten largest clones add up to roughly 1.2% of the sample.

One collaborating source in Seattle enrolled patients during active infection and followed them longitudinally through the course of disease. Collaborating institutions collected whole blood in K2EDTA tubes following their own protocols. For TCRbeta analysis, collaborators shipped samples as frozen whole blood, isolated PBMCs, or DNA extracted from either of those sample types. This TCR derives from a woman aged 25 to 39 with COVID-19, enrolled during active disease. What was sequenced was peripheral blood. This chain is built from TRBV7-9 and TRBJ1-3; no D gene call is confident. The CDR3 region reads CASSLPYGAAAIYF. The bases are TGTGCCAGCAGCTTACCCTATGGAGCAGCCGCCATATATTTT.